This entry lists 23 T cell receptor beta chains sequenced from one sample in a study of CD4 and CD8 cells across lung adenocarcinoma regions (dated by TCRdb to the late 2010s). The method was PCR. Sequencing was carried out with a HiSeq X Ten. The public reads were reanalyzed by TCRdb: fastp trimming at Q25, MiXCR alignment, in-frame beta chains only. Every distinct CDR3 protein forms one entry, paired with its most common genes and DNA. This sample lists under 25,000 distinct CDR3 sequences; about 50% were detected once. The biggest ten clones account for roughly 23% of the sample. Sequenced: CD4+ T cells from the center of a lung tumor. This specimen's cell subset or site label, interpreted: tumor center region. These receptors originate from a male donor with lung adenocarcinoma. The CD4 and CD8 labels of this study may be unreliable.

This clonotype ranks as medium-sized. The gene calls are TRBV6-5 and TRBJ2-6; D is unclear. The CDR3 covers 15 residues. Germline CDR1 is MNHEY and CDR2 is SVGAGI. V lost 2 bases to trimming and J lost 1 base, with 6 bases between them. The CDR3 sequence is CASSYSSSGANVLTF. CDR3 nucleotide sequence: TGTGCCAGCAGTTACAGCTCATCTGGGGCCAACGTCCTGACTTTC.

This clonotype has at least ten counts. The rearrangement joins TRBV27 to TRBJ2-2, with a tentative D call TRBD2 (5 bases). Trimming took off 0 bases at V and 3 bases at J, with 11 bases between the two ends. The CDR3 has 16 amino acids. Germline V gives CDR1 MNHEY, CDR2 SMNVEV (reference sequence). The CDR3 DNA follows: TGTGCCAGCAGTTTATCGGGAGTTGGGGACACCGGGGAGCTGTTTTTT. Its protein product is CASSLSGVGDTGELFF.

This clonotype appeared a few times. Relative to the germline gene, one junction end is altered; a read error may explain this. Here the CDR3 reads CASSYQGTGELFF. The CDR3 coding sequence is TGTGCTAGCAGCTACCAGGGAACCGGGGAGCTGTTTTTT. V usage is TRBV7-7 and J usage is TRBJ2-2, with a weak D call TRBD1 (5 bases). The CDR3 length is 13 residues. CDR1 is SSHAT, CDR2 FNYEAQ, per germline (reference sequence).

This clonotype counts as medium-sized. CDR3 residues: CASGTGGHLVETQYF. The CDR3 DNA reads as TGTGCCAGCGGGACAGGGGGGCACTTGGTAGAGACCCAGTACTTC. V usage is TRBV6-6 and J usage is TRBJ2-5, with 11 bases lining up with TRBD1. Losses at the gene ends were 8 bases for V and 4 bases for J; bases not matched to a gene: 9. The germline CDR1 and CDR2 sequences are MNHNY and SVGAGI (reference sequence). CDR3 length: 15 residues.

This clonotype was seen only once. V usage is TRBV3-1 and J usage is TRBJ1-1, with D hard to call. Germline lookup yields CDR1 LGHDT and CDR2 YNNKEL (reference sequence). The CDR3 is 13 residues long. V lost 0 bases, J lost 3 bases, and 5 bases lay in between. CDR3: CASSQDSYTEAFF. As DNA, the CDR3 is TGTGCCAGCAGCCAAGATTCGTACACTGAAGCTTTCTTT.

This clonotype was counted ten times or more. CDR3 DNA sequence: TGTGCCAGCAGCCCTCAAGGGGGGTTGACTGAAGCTTTCTTT. Its protein is CASSPQGGLTEAFF. The chain combines TRBV7-2 with TRBJ1-1; D possibly corresponds to TRBD1 (6 bases). Between the trimmed V and J ends, which lost 5 bases and 5 bases, there was a span of 15 bases. This CDR3 spans 14 amino acids. Per germline, CDR1 SGHTA and CDR2 FQGNSA.

J is TRBJ2-4 and V is TRBV6-1, with unresolved D. The CDR3 is 15 residues long. The germline gives CDR1 MNHNS, CDR2 SASEGT. Trimming removed 6 bases at V and 13 bases at J, with 25 bases between. CDR3 loop: CASSSSRRAKNTQYF. The DNA of the CDR3 is TGTGCCAGCAGCTCGAGCCGGAGAGCCAAAAATACGCAGTACTTC.

In its sample, this clonotype was seen many times. The J gene is TRBJ2-1, the V gene TRBV6-1; D remains unclear. The end of the DNA fits TRBJ2-7 better, so the J call may be wrong. This CDR3 is 12 amino acids long. Germline values: CDR1 MNHNS, CDR2 SASEGT. The CDR3 here is CASRDLWNEQYF. CDR3 DNA: TGTGCCAGCAGGGACCTCTGGAACGAGCAGTACTTC.

This clonotype was seen once. An end of the junction differs from the germline gene, which may be a read error. In DNA, the CDR3 is TGTGCCAGCAGTGAAGCTAGCGGGACCCAAGACACGCAGTATTTC. Its protein is CASSEASGTQDTQYF. The V and J genes are TRBV6-1 and TRBJ2-4; 8 nucleotides agree with TRBD2. The germline V gene has CDR1 MNHNS and CDR2 SASEGT. The CDR3 spans 15 residues.

This clonotype is classed as medium-sized (0.01 to 0.1%). This chain connects TRBV6-5 to TRBJ2-1; tentative D call: TRBD2 (5 bases). With 0 bases removed from V and 6 bases from J, the gap between germline ends came to 15 bases. CDR1 MNHEY and CDR2 SVGAGI come from the germline V gene. This CDR3 comprises 16 residues. CDR3 in amino acids: CASSYSRAGLANEQFF. In DNA, the CDR3 is TGTGCCAGCAGTTACTCAAGGGCCGGGCTAGCCAATGAGCAGTTCTTC.

Concerning this clonotype: Germline is not matched at one junction end, which may reflect a read error. The rearrangement joins TRBV10-1 to TRBJ2-3; maybe TRBD2 (6 bases). Per the germline V gene, CDR1 is WNHNN and CDR2 is SYGVQD (reference sequence). The CDR3 loop spans 13 amino acids. CDR3 in amino acids: CASGEADKETQYF. CDR3 in DNA: TGCGCCAGCGGGGAGGCTGACAAAGAGACGCAGTATTTC.

This clonotype has only one observation. The chain carries TRBV5-1 and TRBJ2-1; 14 bases are a match to TRBD2. The J segment lost 7 bases and the V segment lost 7 bases, leaving 10 bases of the junction unmatched. Germline-derived CDR1 and CDR2 are SGHRS and YFSETQ. This CDR3 has 16 residues. The DNA of the CDR3 is TGCGCCAGCCGGAAGACCGGGACTAGCGGGAGTAATGAGCAGTTCTTC. Residues: CASRKTGTSGSNEQFF.

This clonotype has a count of ten or more. The chain links TRBV6-5 to TRBJ1-1, with D perhaps matching TRBD1 (6 bases). Germline CDR1 reads MNHEY; CDR2 reads SVGAGI. With 0 bases removed from V and 8 bases from J, the gap between germline ends came to 7 bases. The CDR3 has 12 residues. CDR3 loop: CASSYSGQEAFF. As DNA, the CDR3 is TGTGCCAGCAGTTACTCAGGACAGGAAGCTTTCTTT.

Comments on this clonotype: Since no conserved phenylalanine or tryptophan closes the CDR3, a read error is the likely cause. No DNA is shown, since the ends of the CDR3 on it are uncertain; the CDR3 is the one TCRdb lists. The V and J genes are TRBV5-1 and TRBJ2-5; the table's D call, TRBD2, has no DNA check behind it. Per the germline V gene, CDR1 is SGHRS and CDR2 is YFSETQ. Termini included, the CDR3 measures 16 amino acids. The CDR3 sequence: CASSLRGVGGLETRLS.

The gene calls are TRBV9 and TRBJ2-5, with 7 bases fitting TRBD1. V shed 7 bases, J shed 5 bases, and the junction held 14 bases outside the gene matches. The CDR3 runs 15 residues. Germline V gene lookup returns CDR1 SGDLS and CDR2 YYNGEE. CDR3 region: CASATGTVPRETQYF. The CDR3 nucleotides read TGTGCCAGCGCCACCGGGACAGTACCTCGGGAGACCCAGTACTTC.

The sample holds many counts of this clonotype. This chain connects TRBV6-1 to TRBJ1-1, with 9 bases that match TRBD1. V gave up 6 bases and J gave up 5 bases; unmatched junction bases: 7. The germline CDR1 and CDR2 sequences are MNHNS and SASEGT. This CDR3 is 14 amino acids long. The CDR3 coding sequence is TGTGCCAGCAGCCAACAGGGGGCTTGGACTGAAGCTTTCTTT. It is translated as CASSQQGAWTEAFF.

With respect to this clonotype: Germline and junction disagree at one end, which may indicate a read error. V is TRBV6-1 and J is TRBJ2-3, with D possibly being TRBD2 (6 bases). The CDR3 has 15 residues. Germline lookup yields CDR1 MNHNS and CDR2 SASEGT. CDR3 in amino acids: CASGLQAGSTDKQYF. The DNA for the CDR3 is TGTGCCAGCGGACTCCAGGCCGGGAGTACAGATAAGCAGTATTTT.

The rearrangement uses TRBV6-1 and TRBJ2-2; weak D call: TRBD2 (6 bases). The DNA end favors TRBJ2-3, so the J call may be wrong. Germline V gene lookup returns CDR1 MNHNS and CDR2 SASEGT. The CDR3 loop spans 15 amino acids. CDR3 nucleotides: TGTGCCAGGGGACTCCAGGCTGTAATTCCAGATACGCAGTATTTT. Amino acid sequence: CARGLQAVIPDTQYF.

This clonotype has a count of ten or more. The chain joins TRBV7-2 to TRBJ2-7; D call uncertain. The CDR3 has 15 residues. The germline CDR1 and CDR2 sequences are SGHTA and FQGNSA. V was clipped by 2 bases and J by 1 base, with 12 bases between them. The CDR3 protein is CASSLIPQISYEQYF. CDR3 DNA sequence: TGTGCCAGCAGCTTAATCCCACAAATTTCCTACGAGCAGTACTTC.

This clonotype is medium-sized (0.01 to 0.1%) in the sample. This sequence joins TRBV6-1 and TRBJ2-5; the match to TRBD1 covers 9 bases. From germline, CDR1 is MNHNS and CDR2 SASEGT. The CDR3 loop spans 14 amino acids. V trimming: 4 bases; J trimming: 11 bases; junction bases outside the gene matches: 11. This CDR3 reads CASSGRDRVSGQYF. The DNA for the CDR3 is TGTGCCAGCAGTGGAAGGGACAGGGTTAGTGGGCAGTACTTC.

This sequence joins TRBV10-1 and TRBJ2-2, with 9 positions matching TRBD2. The DNA end favors TRBJ2-3, so the J call may be wrong. Germline CDR1 reads WNHNN; CDR2 reads SYGVQD (reference sequence). CDR3 length equals 15 residues. The CDR3 spells CASSASGMNTGTQYF. Written as DNA, the CDR3 is TGCGCCAGCAGTGCTAGCGGGATGAACACCGGGACGCAGTATTTT.

The V and J genes are TRBV6-1 and TRBJ2-3; 7 bases are a match to TRBD1. This CDR3 contains 16 residues. The V and J ends lost 0 bases and 9 bases, in that order; junction bases with no gene match: 12. Germline values: CDR1 MNHNS, CDR2 SASEGT. The CDR3 region is CASSEAGGGHEETQYF. For the CDR3, the DNA is TGTGCCAGCAGTGAAGCAGGGGGCGGGCACGAAGAGACGCAGTATTTT.

This clonotype was counted ten times or more. The chain combines TRBV6-5 with TRBJ1-6; D is unclear. Per germline, CDR1 MNHEY and CDR2 SVGAGI. V was pared by 3 bases and J by 9 bases, with 6 bases between. This CDR3 is 12 amino acids long. The CDR3 coding sequence is TGTGCCAGCAGTTATGGGTCTTCACCCCTCCACTTT. Amino acids: CASSYGSSPLHF.